This is a list of T cell receptor beta chains from one sample in a study of Ad26.COV2.S vaccination and SARS-CoV-2 variants. Assay: immunoSEQ multiplex PCR; the TCRdb copy retains only in-frame clones and omits some. The table lists about 420,000 clones, over 75% of them singletons. This specimen consisted of peripheral blood, obtained in a trial of Ad26.COV2.S vaccine versus placebo. These receptor sequences come from a person aged 18-65 years who received the Ad26.COV2.S COVID-19 vaccine or a placebo. Each CDR3 is given with its conserved first and last residue. D genes are given only for firm matches. Clone sizes are given selectively: once, few, many, or a class where the clone is expanded.

TRBJ2-1 | 14 | TRBV7-3 | once | TRBD1 | TGTGCCAGCAGAGCAGGGGGCCCCTACAATGAGCAGTTCTTC | CASRAGGPYNEQFF
TRBJ2-6 | 16 | TRBV18 | - | - | TGTGCCAGCTCACGGCCATTTATTTCTGGGGCCAACGTCCTGACTTTC | CASSRPFISGANVLTF
TRBJ1-6 | 17 | TRBV5-4 | - | TRBD1 | TGTGCCAGCAGCTTGGGGAGCCAGGGGGCTTATAATTCACCCCTCCACTTT | CASSLGSQGAYNSPLHF
TRBJ2-6 | 19 | TRBV29-1 | - | - | TGCAGCGTGGAAGATTTCGGGACGGAACTTATTTCTGGGGCCAACGTCCTGACTTTC | CSVEDFGTELISGANVLTF
TRBJ1-5 | 13 | TRBV6-5 | - | - | TGTGCCAGCAGTTACGGGGGGGGTCAGCCCCAGCATTTT | CASSYGGGQPQHF
TRBJ1-2 | 13 | TRBV6-5 | - | - | TGTGCCAGCGGTTACGGGGGGGGCCGAGGCTACACCTTC | CASGYGGGRGYTF
TRBJ2-2 | 18 | TRBV5-1 | few | TRBD1 | TGCGCCAGCAGCTCCCTCTCATCTCCGGGACAGGGGTCCGGGGAGCTGTTTTTT | CASSSLSSPGQGSGELFF
TRBJ2-7 | 14 | TRBV7-9 | few | TRBD1 | TGTGCCAGCAGCAACCCGACAGGGACCTACGAGCAGTACTTC | CASSNPTGTYEQYF
TRBJ1-4 | 15 | TRBV19 | - | - | TGTGCCAGTAGGCAAGGTTATGCAACTAATGAAAAACTGTTTTTT | CASRQGYATNEKLFF
TRBJ2-7 | 13 | TRBV7-9 | once | - | TGTGCCAGCAGCTCGGACAGAACCTACGAGCAGTACTTC | CASSSDRTYEQYF
TRBJ2-7 | 14 | TRBV6-5 | - | TRBD1 | TGTGCCAGCAGTTACCGGACAGGAGCCTACGAGCAGTACTTC | CASSYRTGAYEQYF
TRBJ1-5 | 16 | TRBV5-5 | - | TRBD1 | TGTGCCAGCAGCCAAAAACCCGGGACAGGGACTCAGCCCCAGCATTTT | CASSQKPGTGTQPQHF
TRBJ2-3 | 16 | TRBV6-5 | - | TRBD2 | TGTGCCAGCAGTTACTCGCGGGGGGCAGGGACAGATACGCAGTATTTT | CASSYSRGAGTDTQYF
TRBJ2-7 | 14 | TRBV7-2 | few | - | TGTGCCAGCAGCACACAAGGGGGGATCTACGAGCAGTACTTC | CASSTQGGIYEQYF
TRBJ2-3 | 16 | TRBV6-2/TRBV6-3 | - | - | TGTGCCAGCAGTTCTCGTAGGGCTAGCGGCACAGATACGCAGTATTTT | CASSSRRASGTDTQYF
TRBJ2-7 | 14 | TRBV27 | - | TRBD1 | TGTGCCAGCAGGGCCGGGACAGGGCTCTACGAGCAGTACTTC | CASRAGTGLYEQYF
TRBJ2-1 | 15 | TRBV28 | - | - | TGTGCCAGCAGTACAAGGGCGGGGCGGTACAATGAGCAGTTCTTC | CASSTRAGRYNEQFF
TRBJ2-2 | 12 | TRBV6-4 | many | - | TGTGCCAGCAGCCGAATCCCCGGGGAGCTGTTTTTT | CASSRIPGELFF
TRBJ1-2 | 16 | TRBV5-1 | - | - | TGCGCCAGCAGCCTGTCCGGGACACCTATCAACTATGGCTACACCTTC | CASSLSGTPINYGYTF
TRBJ1-6 | 15 | TRBV18 | - | - | TGTGCCAGCTCACCCCCCAGCGGCCTAGGTTCACCCCTCCACTTT | CASSPPSGLGSPLHF
TRBJ2-1 | 12 | TRBV7-6 | few | - | TGTGCCAGCAGCTTAGTAAGCGATGAGCAGTTCTTC | CASSLVSDEQFF
TRBJ1-4 | 11 | TRBV29-1 | - | - | TGCAGCGGGACAACTAATGAAAAACTGTTTTTT | CSGTTNEKLFF
TRBJ2-7 | 13 | TRBV12-3/TRBV12-4 | - | - | TGTGCCAGCAGTCCAGGTCGTTTCTACGAGCAGTACTTC | CASSPGRFYEQYF
TRBJ2-7 | 15 | TRBV11-1 | - | TRBD2 | TGTGCCAGCAGCTTATCGACTAGCGGGGGGAACGAGCAGTACTTC | CASSLSTSGGNEQYF
TRBJ2-5 | 13 | TRBV14 | - | - | TGTGCCAGCAGCCAAGGGGTACAAGAGACCCAGTACTTC | CASSQGVQETQYF
TRBJ1-5 | 13 | TRBV6-5 | - | - | TGTGCCAGCAGAGTTAATAGCAATCAGCCCCAGCATTTT | CASRVNSNQPQHF
TRBJ1-3 | 14 | TRBV25-1 | - | - | TGTGCCAGCGGGAGGAGTCCCTCTGGAAACACCATATATTTT | CASGRSPSGNTIYF
TRBJ1-4 | 15 | TRBV7-2 | - | - | TGTGCCAGCAGCTCAACCACAGGGCGGCATGAAAAACTGTTTTTT | CASSSTTGRHEKLFF
TRBJ1-6 | 15 | TRBV7-8 | - | TRBD1 | TGTGCCAGCAGCTCAGCCCGGGACAGGGACTCACCCCTCCACTTT | CASSSARDRDSPLHF
TRBJ1-2 | 13 | TRBV3-1/TRBV3-2 | - | - | TGTGCCAGCAGCCCAAACGAGGGACACGACTACACCTTC | CASSPNEGHDYTF
TRBJ1-3 | 15 | TRBV7-2 | - | - | TGTGCCAGCAGCCCTACACGGGGCTCTGGAAACACCATATATTTT | CASSPTRGSGNTIYF
TRBJ2-6 | 15 | TRBV29-1 | - | - | TGCAGCGTTGTTCCAGGGGACTCTGGGGCCAACGTCCTGACTTTC | CSVVPGDSGANVLTF
TRBJ2-5 | 15 | TRBV3-1/TRBV3-2 | - | TRBD2 | TGTGCCAGCAGCCAAGTGAGCGGGGGGGTCGAGACCCAGTACTTC | CASSQVSGGVETQYF
TRBJ2-2 | 15 | TRBV6-6 | - | TRBD2 | TGTGCCAGCAGTACGGGACTAGCTGATACCGGGGAGCTGTTTTTT | CASSTGLADTGELFF
TRBJ2-2 | 17 | TRBV4-3 | - | TRBD1 | TGCGCCAGCAGCCAAGGCCTGGGACAGGGAAACACCGGGGAGCTGTTTTTT | CASSQGLGQGNTGELFF
TRBJ2-6 | 14 | TRBV29-1 | - | - | TGCAGCGCTGGACGGGACTCTGGGGCCAACGTCCTGACTTTC | CSAGRDSGANVLTF
TRBJ2-7 | 16 | TRBV13 | - | - | TGTGCCAGCAGCTTCCCAACGGCAGGGGACGTTTACGAGCAGTACTTC | CASSFPTAGDVYEQYF
TRBJ2-3 | 12 | TRBV2 | - | - | TGTGCCAGCAGGAGGAGCACAGATACGCAGTATTTT | CASRRSTDTQYF
TRBJ1-6 | 15 | TRBV5-8 | once | - | TGTGCCAGCAGCTTGAGAGGGTCCTATAATTCACCCCTCCACTTT | CASSLRGSYNSPLHF
TRBJ2-2 | 15 | TRBV9 | - | - | TGTGCCAGCAGCGTAGGAGGCAGAAGCACCGGGGAGCTGTTTTTT | CASSVGGRSTGELFF
TRBJ1-4 | 14 | TRBV30 | - | TRBD1 | TGTGCCTGGAGCCAGGACAGGGACGGCGAAAAACTGTTTTTT | CAWSQDRDGEKLFF
TRBJ2-2 | 17 | TRBV7-3 | - | TRBD2 | TGTGCCAGCAGCTTAGTTCAGCGGGGGCGAATCACCGGGGAGCTGTTTTTT | CASSLVQRGRITGELFF
TRBJ2-1 | 15 | TRBV9 | - | TRBD1 | TGTGCCAGCAGCGGGACAGGGGGCAGCTACAATGAGCAGTTCTTC | CASSGTGGSYNEQFF
TRBJ2-3 | 15 | TRBV7-2 | - | - | TGTGCCAGCAGCCCTATCCGGGGGTACACAGATACGCAGTATTTT | CASSPIRGYTDTQYF
TRBJ2-7 | 12 | TRBV11-1 | - | - | TGTGCCAGCAGCTTAGGTTCCTACGAGCAGTACTTC | CASSLGSYEQYF
TRBJ2-7 | 16 | TRBV6-2/TRBV6-3 | - | - | TGTGCCAGCAGTACGCCCGATCGGGCCACCTCCTACGAGCAGTACTTC | CASSTPDRATSYEQYF
TRBJ1-5 | 15 | TRBV11-2 | - | - | TGTGCCAGCAGCTTAGACAGGGGCAGCAATCAGCCCCAGCATTTT | CASSLDRGSNQPQHF
TRBJ1-4 | 15 | TRBV18 | - | - | TGTGCCAGCTCACCACAGGGTGCAACTAATGAAAAACTGTTTTTT | CASSPQGATNEKLFF
TRBJ2-7 | 13 | TRBV20-1 | - | - | TGCAGTGCTAGTGGGGGTAGCTCCTACGAGCAGTACTTC | CSASGGSSYEQYF
TRBJ2-7 | 15 | TRBV6-5 | - | TRBD1 | TGTGCCAGCAGTTATAGGGGACAGGCCCCCTACGAGCAGTACTTC | CASSYRGQAPYEQYF
TRBJ1-6 | 15 | TRBV9 | once | - | TGTGCCAGCAGCGTAGGTGGACACCACAATTCACCCCTCCACTTT | CASSVGGHHNSPLHF
TRBJ1-6 | 18 | TRBV5-1 | - | TRBD1 | TGCGCCAGCAGCTTGGCTACTGGGACAGGGAGGCCAAATTCACCCCTCCACTTT | CASSLATGTGRPNSPLHF
TRBJ1-2 | 16 | TRBV7-2 | - | TRBD1 | TGTGCCAGCAGCCCGGCACCGACAGGGGGTGCCTATGGCTACACCTTC | CASSPAPTGGAYGYTF
TRBJ2-3 | 17 | TRBV30 | - | TRBD2 | TGTGCCTGGAGTGTTTTTGCTAGCGGGGGTCCCCGGGATACGCAGTATTTT | CAWSVFASGGPRDTQYF